Below, 30 T cell receptor beta chains from the same sample are listed, as sequenced in a study of shared clonotypes between healthy human individuals. As defined, naive CD8 cells were CD45RO-negative and positively selected for CCR7, with terminally differentiated effector memory CD45RA+ cells excluded. The protocol was immunoSEQ multiplex PCR, while the TCRdb copy is restricted to in-frame clones and leaves out a portion. The table records about 2 million clones, less than 95% of them present only once. Sample: naive CD8+ T cells sorted from blood. The source of these receptors is a man between 18 and 29 years old in good health.

V usage is TRBV7-8 and J usage is TRBJ1-1; 12 positions agree with TRBD1. J lost 5 bases, V lost 5 bases, and 3 bases had no gene match. The germline gives CDR1 SGHVS, CDR2 FQNEAQ. There are 14 residues in the CDR3. CDR3 in amino acids: CASSGTGGFTEAFF. The CDR3 nucleotides are TGTGCCAGCAGCGGGACAGGGGGCTTTACTGAAGCTTTCTTT. The variable domain in full, completed from reference TRBV7-8 and TRBJ1-1, reads GAGVSQSPRYKVAKRGQDVALRCDPISGHVSLFWYQQALGQGPEFLTYFQNEAQLDKSGLPSDRFFAERPEGSVSTLKIQRTQQEDSAVYLCASSGTGGFTEAFFGQGTRLTVV.

The rearrangement joins TRBV7-6 to TRBJ1-1, with unresolved D. V was shortened by 0 bases and J by 6 bases, with 11 bases between the two germline ends. Germline lookup yields CDR1 SGHVS and CDR2 FNYEAQ. This CDR3 has 14 amino acids. DNA of the CDR3: TGTGCCAGCAGCTTAGCGGTTGGTGGGCCTGAAGCTTTCTTT. The encoded protein is CASSLAVGGPEAFF. Drawing the rest from reference TRBV7-6 and TRBJ1-1, the complete variable domain is GAGVSQSPRYKVTKRGQDVALRCDPISGHVSLYWYRQALGQGPEFLTYFNYEAQQDKSGLPNDRFSAERPEGSISTLTIQRTEQRDSAMYRCASSLAVGGPEAFFGQGTRLTVV.

This chain joins TRBV7-3 and TRBJ2-3; 7 bases fit TRBD1. Germline V gene sequence: CDR1 SGHTA, CDR2 FQGTGA. V lost 4 bases to trimming and J lost 1 base; unmatched junction nucleotides: 2. The CDR3 has 14 amino acids. This CDR3 is CASSYRGGTDTQYF. The CDR3, as DNA: TGTGCCAGCAGCTACAGGGGAGGCACAGATACGCAGTATTTT.

The chain combines TRBV4-3 with TRBJ2-2; D is possibly TRBD1 or TRBD2 (5 bases each). Germline CDR1 and CDR2: LGHNA and YSLEER. This CDR3 comprises 17 residues. V dropped 0 bases and J dropped 1 base, with 12 bases sitting between them. The CDR3 sequence is CASSQEWGPGNTGELFF. CDR3 DNA: TGCGCCAGCAGCCAAGAATGGGGACCGGGGAACACCGGGGAGCTGTTTTTT.

The chain is built from TRBV5-4 and TRBJ2-7, with unresolved D. V dropped 4 bases and J dropped 2 bases, with 7 bases sitting between them. Per germline, CDR1 SGHNT and CDR2 YYREEE (reference sequence). There are 12 residues in the CDR3. The CDR3 sequence is CASSGKAYEQYF. The CDR3 coding sequence is TGTGCCAGCAGCGGAAAAGCCTACGAGCAGTACTTC. The whole variable domain, filled in from reference TRBV5-4 and TRBJ2-7, reads ETGVTQSPTHLIKTRGQQVTLRCSSQSGHNTVSWYQQALGQGPQFIFQYYREEENGRGNFPPRFSGLQFPNYSSELNVNALELDDSALYLCASSGKAYEQYFGPGTRLTVT.

The rearrangement uses TRBV4-1 and TRBJ2-1, with D possibly TRBD1 on 5 matching bases. Germline CDR1 MGHRA, CDR2 YSYEKL. The length of the CDR3 is 13 residues. V dropped 4 bases and J dropped 5 bases, with 9 bases sitting between them. CDR3 in DNA: TGCGCCAGCAGCCGAAGACAGAACAATGAGCAGTTCTTC. The encoded protein is CASSRRQNNEQFF.

The chain has TRBV5-6 and TRBJ1-1; D unresolved. V lost 4 bases to trimming and J lost 1 base, with 5 bases between them. Germline CDR1 reads SGHDT; CDR2 reads YYEEEE. This CDR3 spans 12 amino acids. The DNA of the CDR3 is TGTGCCAGCAGCCCGTGGAACACTGAAGCTTTCTTT. Translated, it gives CASSPWNTEAFF.

Of note for this clone: Additional DNA sequences in this sample encode the identical CDR3. The rearrangement joins TRBV7-3 to TRBJ2-3; perhaps TRBD2 as D (7 bases). Germline V gives CDR1 SGHTA, CDR2 FQGTGA. The CDR3 totals 14 residues. V was pared by 0 bases and J by 6 bases, with 10 bases between. DNA of the CDR3: TGTGCCAGCAGCTTAACAGGGGGAGGGGATACGCAGTATTTT. This translates into CASSLTGGGDTQYF.

V is TRBV13 and J is TRBJ2-1; no clear D. Per germline, CDR1 PRHDT and CDR2 FYEKMQ (reference sequence). Trimming removed 2 bases from V and 2 bases from J, with 7 bases in between. The CDR3 runs 14 residues. CDR3 sequence reads: CASSLWAAYNEQFF. The CDR3 coding sequence is TGTGCCAGCAGCTTATGGGCTGCCTACAATGAGCAGTTCTTC.

In the case of this clone: Other DNA sequences in the same sample also yield this CDR3. This chain connects TRBV30 to TRBJ1-2; no definite D call. The germline gives CDR1 GTSNPN, CDR2 SVGIG (reference sequence). Trimming took off 3 bases at V and 0 bases at J, with 8 bases between the two ends. The CDR3 sequence is 13 residues long. In DNA form, the CDR3 reads TGTGCCTGGAGCGTTGTAGCTAACTATGGCTACACCTTC. It yields the protein CAWSVVANYGYTF.

The chain recombines TRBV28 with TRBJ2-3; D gene ambiguous. V lost 7 bases and J lost 1, with 15 bases in between. Germline V gene data show CDR1 as MDHEN and CDR2 as SYDVKM. CDR3 length equals 15 residues. This chain's CDR3 is CASTARHVGTDTQYF. As DNA, the CDR3 is TGTGCCAGCACCGCTAGGCACGTCGGCACAGATACGCAGTATTTT.

The chain couples TRBV5-3 to TRBJ1-1; no definite D call. Being an ORF, TRBV5-3 has a function that is uncertain. V was pared by 4 bases and J by 4 bases, with 23 bases between. The CDR3 consists of 17 residues. CDR3 coding DNA: TGTGCCAGAAGCAAGCATCTCGGGATCCGGGTCCCCACTGAAGCTTTCTTT. Encoded protein: CARSKHLGIRVPTEAFF.

Concerning this clone itself: The same CDR3 is also encoded by other DNA sequences in this sample. V is TRBV19 and J is TRBJ2-7; D is ambiguous. V lost 3 bases and J lost 3, with 9 bases in between. Germline V gene sequence: CDR1 LNHDA, CDR2 SQIVND (reference sequence). The CDR3 is 13 amino acids. This CDR3 reads CASSIGPGYEQYF. The CDR3 DNA reads as TGTGCCAGTAGTATCGGGCCGGGCTACGAGCAGTACTTC.

This chain uses TRBV4-1 with TRBJ2-7; 9 bases are shared with TRBD1. Germline assignment: CDR1 MGHRA and CDR2 YSYEKL. V was clipped by 4 bases and J by 5 bases; unmatched bases: 9. This CDR3 region has 15 residues. This chain's CDR3 is CASSPHRDRVDEQYF. CDR3 bases: TGCGCCAGCAGCCCGCACAGGGACAGGGTTGACGAGCAGTACTTC.

The chain has TRBV2 and TRBJ2-2, with a tentative D call TRBD2 (5 bases). Per germline, CDR1 SNHLY and CDR2 FYNNEI. The CDR3 has 15 amino acids. V lost 3 bases and J lost 0, with 8 bases in between. The CDR3 protein is CASSDVGTNTGELFF. The CDR3 DNA sequence: TGTGCCAGCAGTGATGTCGGGACGAACACCGGGGAGCTGTTTTTT.

Worth noting for this clone: Other DNA sequences within the sample encode an identical CDR3. V gene TRBV27 combines with J gene TRBJ2-7, with D tentatively TRBD1 or TRBD2 (6 bases each). V lost 2 bases and J 2 bases, leaving 7 bases between the germline ends. The CDR3 has 13 residues. Germline values: CDR1 MNHEY, CDR2 SMNVEV (reference sequence). CDR3 sequence (DNA): TGTGCCAGCAGTTTACGGGGGCCCTACGAGCAGTACTTC. Translated: CASSLRGPYEQYF.

V gene TRBV7-8 combines with J gene TRBJ2-7; D might be TRBD1 (5 bases). The germline V gene encodes CDR1 SGHVS and CDR2 FQNEAQ. V lost 4 bases, J lost 0 bases, and 10 bases lay in between. This CDR3 has 14 amino acids. Here the CDR3 DNA reads TGTGCCAGCAGCTCGACAGTCACCTCCTACGAGCAGTACTTC. This translates into CASSSTVTSYEQYF. Combining the CDR3 with reference TRBV7-8 and TRBJ2-7 gives the whole variable domain GAGVSQSPRYKVAKRGQDVALRCDPISGHVSLFWYQQALGQGPEFLTYFQNEAQLDKSGLPSDRFFAERPEGSVSTLKIQRTQQEDSAVYLCASSSTVTSYEQYFGPGTRLTVT.

The chain links TRBV5-1 to TRBJ2-7; 8 nucleotides align to TRBD1. This CDR3 contains 14 residues. Germline trimming cut 4 bases from V and 5 bases from J; bases unmatched to any gene: 8. Germline V gene lookup returns CDR1 SGHRS and CDR2 YFSETQ. The CDR3: CASSGGQGSDEQYF. In nucleotides, the CDR3 is TGCGCCAGCAGCGGAGGACAGGGTAGCGACGAGCAGTACTTC.

The chain combines TRBV7-8 with TRBJ2-2; 8 nucleotides align to TRBD1. V lost 5 bases to trimming and J lost 0 bases; unmatched junction nucleotides: 5. The CDR3 has 16 residues. Germline loops: CDR1 SGHVS, CDR2 FQNEAQ. CDR3 loop: CASSHGGQANTGELFF. The CDR3 DNA follows: TGTGCCAGCAGCCACGGGGGACAGGCGAACACCGGGGAGCTGTTTTTT.

This chain joins TRBV5-4 and TRBJ2-5, with 7 bases aligning to TRBD2. Germline V gives CDR1 SGHNT, CDR2 YYREEE (reference sequence). The V and J ends lost 4 bases and 1 base, in that order; junction bases with no gene match: 10. The CDR3 consists of 16 residues. The CDR3 DNA reads as TGTGCCAGCAGCCCCTTACCGGGACTAACCCAAGAGACCCAGTACTTC. It specifies CASSPLPGLTQETQYF.

The V and J genes are TRBV2 and TRBJ2-7, with TRBD2 matching over 11 bases. The CDR3 spans 16 residues. Germline CDR1 and CDR2: SNHLY and FYNNEI. Trimming at V came to 4 bases and at J to 0 bases, leaving 5 bases not matched to a gene. CDR3 residues: CASSGLTSGVSYEQYF. In DNA form, the CDR3 reads TGTGCCAGCAGTGGTTTGACTAGCGGGGTCTCCTACGAGCAGTACTTC. The full variable domain, with the rest looked up from reference TRBV2 and TRBJ2-7, is EPEVTQTPSHQVTQMGQEVILRCVPISNHLYFYWYRQILGQKVEFLVSFYNNEISEKSEIFDDQFSVERPDGSNFTLKIRSTKLEDSAMYFCASSGLTSGVSYEQYFGPGTRLTVT.

The rearrangement links TRBV21-1 to TRBJ2-5; TRBD2 reflects the table's D call only, with no check against the DNA. TRBV21-1 is a pseudogene segment. This CDR3 comprises 17 residues. CDR3 sequence: CASSKALGTSGQETQYF. CDR3 sequence (DNA): TGTGCCAGCAGCAAAGCGCTTGGGACTAGCGGGCAAGAGACCCAGTACTTC.

CDR3 amino acids: CASSRKSTGTYYGYTF. In nucleotides, the CDR3 is TGTGCCAGCAGCCGCAAGTCGACAGGGACCTACTATGGCTACACCTTC. The chain carries TRBV5-4 and TRBJ1-2, with 7 bases that match TRBD1. J lost 3 bases, V lost 4 bases, and 12 bases had no gene match. The CDR3 runs to 16 residues. Germline CDR1 and CDR2: SGHNT and YYREEE (reference sequence).

The chain carries TRBV10-3 and TRBJ1-5; D call uncertain. Per germline, CDR1 ENHRY and CDR2 SYGVKD. The germline V and J ends were trimmed by 4 bases and 0 bases, with 4 bases remaining between them. The CDR3 length is 13 residues. CDR3 region: CAISGDSNQPQHF. CDR3 nucleotide sequence: TGTGCCATCAGTGGAGATAGCAATCAGCCCCAGCATTTT.

The rearrangement joins TRBV9 to TRBJ2-2; TRBD2 might be the D (6 bases). The V gene lost 0 bases and the J gene lost 0 bases, with 9 bases spanning the gap. Germline CDR1 and CDR2: SGDLS and YYNGEE. The CDR3 is 16 residues long. The CDR3 DNA is TGTGCCAGCAGCGTAGGCGGGACTGCGAACACCGGGGAGCTGTTTTTT. Translation: CASSVGGTANTGELFF. Filled out from reference TRBV9 and TRBJ2-2, the complete variable domain reads DSGVTQTPKHLITATGQRVTLRCSPRSGDLSVYWYQQSLDQGLQFLIQYYNGEERAKGNILERFSAQQFPDLHSELNLSSLELGDSALYFCASSVGGTANTGELFFGEGSRLTVL.

This CDR3 reads CATSRDRKGLFEQYF. Written as DNA, the CDR3 is TGTGCCACCAGCAGAGATAGGAAGGGTCTCTTCGAGCAGTACTTC. The V gene is TRBV15, the J gene TRBJ2-7; D not resolved. Trimming pared 0 bases from V and 6 bases from J, leaving 15 bases between. This CDR3 has 15 amino acids. Germline assignment: CDR1 LNHNV and CDR2 YYDKDF (reference sequence). Filled out from reference TRBV15 and TRBJ2-7, the complete variable domain reads DAMVIQNPRYQVTQFGKPVTLSCSQTLNHNVMYWYQQKSSQAPKLLFHYYDKDFNNEADTPDNFQSRRPNTSFCFLDIRSPGLGDTAMYLCATSRDRKGLFEQYFGPGTRLTVT.

The rearrangement links TRBV9 to TRBJ2-7, with D perhaps matching TRBD1 (5 bases). Trimming cost V 0 bases and J 0 bases, with 10 bases left between them. Germline loops: CDR1 SGDLS, CDR2 YYNGEE. The CDR3 length is 15 residues. CDR3 nucleotides: TGTGCCAGCAGCGTAGAACCAGGGAACTCCTACGAGCAGTACTTC. Amino acids: CASSVEPGNSYEQYF.

The chain carries TRBV15 and TRBJ2-1, with 10 positions matching TRBD2. V lost 4 bases to trimming and J lost 4 bases; unmatched junction nucleotides: 4. The germline V gene has CDR1 LNHNV and CDR2 YYDKDF (reference sequence). This CDR3 has 15 amino acids. The CDR3 region is CATSILAGQYNEQFF. The CDR3 DNA reads as TGTGCCACCAGCATACTAGCGGGACAATACAATGAGCAGTTCTTC.

This chain uses TRBV6-6 with TRBJ1-2; TRBD1 is a possible D gene (6 bases). CDR3 length: 16 residues. V gave up 2 bases and J gave up 3 bases, with 16 bases separating them. CDR1 and CDR2 from the germline V gene are MNHNY and SVGAGI (reference sequence). This CDR3 reads CASSYPQGSPDYGYTF. CDR3 DNA sequence: TGTGCCAGCAGTTACCCGCAGGGGTCCCCGGACTATGGCTACACCTTC.

The chain employs TRBV4-1 and TRBJ2-2; 7 positions match TRBD1. Germline V gene lookup returns CDR1 MGHRA and CDR2 YSYEKL. V shed 5 bases, J shed 0 bases, and the junction held 3 bases outside the gene matches. The CDR3 loop spans 15 amino acids. The CDR3 sequence is CASSWTGTNTGELFF. In nucleotides, the CDR3 is TGCGCCAGCAGCTGGACAGGAACGAACACCGGGGAGCTGTTTTTT.